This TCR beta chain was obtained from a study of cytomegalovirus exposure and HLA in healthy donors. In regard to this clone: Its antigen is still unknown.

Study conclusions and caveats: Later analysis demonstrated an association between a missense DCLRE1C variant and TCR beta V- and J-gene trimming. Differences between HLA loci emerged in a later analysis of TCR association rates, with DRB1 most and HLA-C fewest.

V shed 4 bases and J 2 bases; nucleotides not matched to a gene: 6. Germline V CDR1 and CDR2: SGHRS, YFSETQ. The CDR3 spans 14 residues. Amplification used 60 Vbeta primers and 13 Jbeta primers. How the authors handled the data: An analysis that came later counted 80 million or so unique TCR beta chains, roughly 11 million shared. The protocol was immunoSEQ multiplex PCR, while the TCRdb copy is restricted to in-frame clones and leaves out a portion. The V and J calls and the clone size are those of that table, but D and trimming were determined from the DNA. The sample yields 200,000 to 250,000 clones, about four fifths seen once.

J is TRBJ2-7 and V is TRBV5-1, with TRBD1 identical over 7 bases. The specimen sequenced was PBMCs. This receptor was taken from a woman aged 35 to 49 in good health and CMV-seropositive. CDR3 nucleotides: TGCGCCAGCAGCACAGGGGCCAATACCTACGAGCAGTACTTC. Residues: CASSTGANTYEQYF. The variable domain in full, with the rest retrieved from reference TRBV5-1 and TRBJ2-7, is KAGVTQTPRYLIKTRGQQVTLSCSPISGHRSVSWYQQTPGQGLQFLFEYFSETQRNKGNFPGRFSGRQFSNSRSEMNVSTLELGDSALYLCASSTGANTYEQYFGPGTRLTVT.